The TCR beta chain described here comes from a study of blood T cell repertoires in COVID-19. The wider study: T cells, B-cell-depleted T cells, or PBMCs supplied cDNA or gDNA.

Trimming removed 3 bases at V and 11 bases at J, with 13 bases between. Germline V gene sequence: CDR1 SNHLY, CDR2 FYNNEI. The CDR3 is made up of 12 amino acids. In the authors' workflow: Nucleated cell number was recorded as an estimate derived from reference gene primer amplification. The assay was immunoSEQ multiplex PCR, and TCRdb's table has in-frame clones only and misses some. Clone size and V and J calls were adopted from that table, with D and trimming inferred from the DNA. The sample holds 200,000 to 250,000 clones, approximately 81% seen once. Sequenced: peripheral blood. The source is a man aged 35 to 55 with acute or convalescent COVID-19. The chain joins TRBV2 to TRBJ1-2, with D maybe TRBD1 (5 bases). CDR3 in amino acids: CASSDPPGGYTF. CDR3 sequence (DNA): TGTGCCAGCAGTGACCCCCCCGGGGGTTACACCTTC.